This TCR beta chain was retrieved from a study of Tregs in tolerant kidney transplant recipients. The overall study: Mixed chimerism was transient after nonmyeloablative marrow transplants from related graft donors.

Sequencing used immunoSEQ multiplex PCR; TCRdb keeps in-frame clones, though not all of them. The sample contains around 78,000 clones, approximately 90% of which appear only once. Unstimulated regulatory T cells (CD4+CD25+CD127-), CD4+CD25- non-regulatory cells, CD4 and CD8 cells were FACS-sorted from thawed PBMCs. V dropped 0 bases and J dropped 1 base, with 6 bases sitting between them. Germline V lookup: CDR1 MNHEY, CDR2 SVGAGI. The CDR3 loop spans 15 amino acids. V and J are TRBV6-5 and TRBJ2-2; D gene unclear. This TCR derives from a human donor who received a combined kidney and bone marrow transplant. The material was Tregs from blood, obtained before the transplant. This chain's CDR3 is CASSYSRQNTGELFF. The CDR3 nucleotides are TGTGCCAGCAGTTACTCGAGACAGAACACCGGGGAGCTGTTTTTT.